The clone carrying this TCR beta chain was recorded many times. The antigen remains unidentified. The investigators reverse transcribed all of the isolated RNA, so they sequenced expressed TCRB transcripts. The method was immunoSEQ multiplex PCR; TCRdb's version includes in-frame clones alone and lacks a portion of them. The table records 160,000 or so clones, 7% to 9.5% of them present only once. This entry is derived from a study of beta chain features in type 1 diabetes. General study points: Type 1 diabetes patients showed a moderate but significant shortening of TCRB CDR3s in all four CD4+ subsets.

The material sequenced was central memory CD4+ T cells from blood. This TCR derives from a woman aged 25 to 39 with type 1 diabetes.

CDR3 region: CAWGTGFSYEQYF. CDR3 sequence (DNA): TGTGCCTGGGGGACAGGGTTTTCCTACGAGCAGTACTTC. This chain uses TRBV30 with TRBJ2-7; TRBD1 aligns across 9 bases. Germline values: CDR1 GTSNPN, CDR2 SVGIG (reference sequence). This CDR3 has 13 amino acids. V lost 5 bases to trimming and J lost 1 base; unmatched junction nucleotides: 3.